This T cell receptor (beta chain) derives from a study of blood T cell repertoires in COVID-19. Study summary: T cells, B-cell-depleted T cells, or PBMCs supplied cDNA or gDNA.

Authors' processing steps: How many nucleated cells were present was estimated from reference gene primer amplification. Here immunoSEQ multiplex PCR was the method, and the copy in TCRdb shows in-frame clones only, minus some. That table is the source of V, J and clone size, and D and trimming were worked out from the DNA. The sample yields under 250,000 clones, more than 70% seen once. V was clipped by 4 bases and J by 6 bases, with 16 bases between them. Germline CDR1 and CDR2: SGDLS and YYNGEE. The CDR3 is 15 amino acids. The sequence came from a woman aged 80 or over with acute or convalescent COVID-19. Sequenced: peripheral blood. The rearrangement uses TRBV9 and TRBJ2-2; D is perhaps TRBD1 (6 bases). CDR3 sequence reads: CASSTNTGIAGELFF. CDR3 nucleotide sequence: TGTGCCAGCAGCACGAATACAGGGATTGCCGGGGAGCTGTTTTTT.